Below, 30 T cell receptor beta chains from the same sample are listed, as sequenced in a study of T cell changes during pregnancy in multiple sclerosis. Produced via immunoSEQ multiplex PCR; TCRdb's table is partial and in-frame only. The sample yields tens of thousands of clones, nearly 90% seen once. This specimen consisted of peripheral blood, obtained after pregnancy. These receptor sequences come from a female donor in good health, enrolled as a control in a pregnancy study.

CDR3 in amino acids: CATRDRTSGGTRDTQYF. In DNA, the CDR3 is TGTGCCACCCGCGATCGGACTAGCGGGGGGACCCGAGATACGCAGTATTTT. The V call is TRBV2, the J call TRBJ2-3; TRBD2 matches at 14 bases. This CDR3 is 17 amino acids long. Germline trimming cut 10 bases from V and 5 bases from J; bases unmatched to any gene: 14. CDR1 and CDR2 (germline): SNHLY, FYNNEI. Together with reference TRBV2 and TRBJ2-3, the CDR3 gives the full variable domain: EPEVTQTPSHQVTQMGQEVILRCVPISNHLYFYWYRQILGQKVEFLVSFYNNEISEKSEIFDDQFSVERPDGSNFTLKIRSTKLEDSAMYFCATRDRTSGGTRDTQYFGPGTRLTVL.

The V and J genes are TRBV10-2 and TRBJ2-7; 9 positions agree with TRBD2. V lost 8 bases and J lost 6; bases outside the gene matches: 8. Germline CDR1 is WSHSY and CDR2 is SAAADI. There are 13 residues in the CDR3. The CDR3 DNA sequence: TGCGCCAGCCTGACTAGCGGTTCCCTCGAGCAGTACTTC. The encoded protein is CASLTSGSLEQYF.

J is TRBJ2-1 and V is TRBV9; 12 nucleotides agree with TRBD2. V lost 4 bases to trimming and J lost 7 bases; unmatched junction nucleotides: 6. The CDR3 is 15 amino acids. Germline CDR1 and CDR2: SGDLS and YYNGEE. The CDR3 coding sequence is TGTGCCAGCAGCCCCCCAGGACTAGCGGGGAATGAGCAGTTCTTC. It translates to CASSPPGLAGNEQFF.

This clone showed up just once. The chain links TRBV7-8 to TRBJ2-3; TRBD1 matches at 7 bases. Germline assignment: CDR1 SGHVS and CDR2 FQNEAQ. This CDR3 contains 12 residues. V shed 7 bases, J shed 7 bases, and the junction held 5 bases outside the gene matches. The CDR3 DNA sequence: TGTGCCAGCACCGACAGGGCATATACGCAGTATTTT. Its protein product is CASTDRAYTQYF.

This chain connects TRBV5-1 to TRBJ2-6; D is uncertain. The CDR3 covers 17 residues. V lost 0 bases, J lost 0 bases, and 10 bases lay in between. The V gene's germline CDR1 is SGHRS and CDR2 YFSETQ. As DNA, the CDR3 is TGCGCCAGCAGCTTGGGCGACAAAATCTCTGGGGCCAACGTCCTGACTTTC. Translated, it gives CASSLGDKISGANVLTF.

The chain uses TRBV19 and TRBJ1-5, with D unclear. The germline gives CDR1 LNHDA, CDR2 SQIVND (reference sequence). CDR3 length: 12 amino acids. V was cut by 5 bases and J by 1 base, with 3 bases left in between. This chain's CDR3 is CASSPSNQPQHF. Here the CDR3 DNA reads TGTGCCAGTAGTCCGAGCAATCAGCCCCAGCATTTT.

The genes are TRBV19 and TRBJ1-2; D is unclear. V was trimmed by 5 bases and J by 8 bases, leaving 18 bases between them. Germline values: CDR1 LNHDA, CDR2 SQIVND (reference sequence). The CDR3 length is 14 residues. The CDR3 region is CASSSPTVGQGYTF. As DNA, the CDR3 is TGTGCCAGTAGTTCCCCCACGGTTGGGCAGGGCTACACCTTC.

This clone showed up just once. The J gene is TRBJ2-7, the V gene TRBV6-1; 9 bases match TRBD1. Germline trimming cut 7 bases from V and 2 bases from J; bases unmatched to any gene: 6. The CDR3 length is 14 residues. The germline CDR1 and CDR2 sequences are MNHNS and SASEGT. The CDR3 nucleotides read TGTGCCAGCAAAAGGGACAGGGCCACCTACGAGCAGTACTTC. It encodes CASKRDRATYEQYF.

V is TRBV2 and J is TRBJ2-3; 8 bases agree with TRBD1. The ends lost 7 bases at V and 4 bases at J; junction bases unmatched: 1. Germline V gene data show CDR1 as SNHLY and CDR2 as FYNNEI. This CDR3 region has 12 residues. DNA of the CDR3: TGTGCCAGCACAGGGGGCTCAGATACGCAGTATTTT. Protein: CASTGGSDTQYF.

The chain couples TRBV4-1 to TRBJ2-7; 8 positions agree with TRBD1. CDR1 and CDR2 from the germline V gene are MGHRA and YSYEKL. The CDR3 spans 13 residues. The V gene end was trimmed by 4 bases and the J gene end by 2 bases; junction bases not matched to a gene: 1. The CDR3: CASSLDRAYEQYF. CDR3 bases: TGCGCCAGCAGCCTGGACAGGGCCTACGAGCAGTACTTC.

By sample share, this clone is medium-sized. This chain connects TRBV27 to TRBJ1-3; D is unresolved. This CDR3 spans 15 amino acids. The V end was cut by 5 bases, the J end by 2 bases, with 13 bases between. CDR1 MNHEY and CDR2 SMNVEV come from the germline V gene (reference sequence). CDR3 coding DNA: TGTGCCAGCAGTACAACCCCGTACCCTGGAAACACCATATATTTT. This gives the protein CASSTTPYPGNTIYF.

The chain is built from TRBV2 and TRBJ2-7; 10 nucleotides agree with TRBD2. There are 17 residues in the CDR3. Germline V gene data show CDR1 as SNHLY and CDR2 as FYNNEI. The junction had 12 bases not matched to a gene; V was cut back by 3 bases and J by 4 bases. For the CDR3, the DNA is TGTGCCAGCAGTGAGTTTTTAACCGGGACTAGCGATTACGAGCAGTACTTC. Its protein product is CASSEFLTGTSDYEQYF.

This sequence joins TRBV5-5 and TRBJ1-6; D is unclear. The germline V gene has CDR1 SGHKS and CDR2 YYEKEE (reference sequence). Trimming removed 0 bases from V and 6 bases from J, with 7 bases in between. The CDR3 totals 14 residues. The DNA for the CDR3 is TGTGCCAGCAGCTTGGTAGCTCTTAATTCACCCCTCCACTTT. Amino acids: CASSLVALNSPLHF. Together with reference TRBV5-5 and TRBJ1-6, the CDR3 gives the full variable domain: DAGVTQSPTHLIKTRGQQVTLRCSPISGHKSVSWYQQVLGQGPQFIFQYYEKEERGRGNFPDRFSARQFPNYSSELNVNALLLGDSALYLCASSLVALNSPLHFGNGTRLTVT.

V is TRBV27 and J is TRBJ2-1; D not certain. Between the trimmed V and J ends, which lost 6 bases and 9 bases, there was a span of 15 bases. This CDR3 region has 13 residues. Per the germline V gene, CDR1 is MNHEY and CDR2 is SMNVEV (reference sequence). CDR3 protein: CASRIRQSGEQFF. The CDR3 DNA reads as TGTGCCAGCAGAATTCGGCAATCGGGTGAGCAGTTCTTC.

The J gene is TRBJ2-1, the V gene TRBV11-1, with D possibly being TRBD2 (5 bases). V was shortened by 1 base and J by 9 bases, with 13 bases between the two germline ends. CDR3 length equals 14 residues. Germline V gene lookup returns CDR1 SGHAT and CDR2 FQDESV (reference sequence). The CDR3 here is CASSLDSSAGEQFF. As DNA, the CDR3 is TGTGCCAGCAGCTTAGATTCCTCGGCGGGTGAGCAGTTCTTC.

This sequence joins TRBV11-2 and TRBJ2-5; D is perhaps TRBD1 (6 bases). CDR3 length: 14 residues. V lost 0 bases, J lost 5 bases, and 10 bases lay in between. Germline V lookup: CDR1 SGHAT, CDR2 FQNNGV. CDR3 in amino acids: CASSLDRGGETQYF. CDR3 coding DNA: TGTGCCAGCAGCTTAGACAGGGGCGGGGAGACCCAGTACTTC.

This chain uses TRBV4-1 with TRBJ2-7; TRBD2 agrees at 9 bases. The germline gives CDR1 MGHRA, CDR2 YSYEKL. V shed 4 bases, J shed 2 bases, and the junction held 6 bases outside the gene matches. The CDR3 has 15 amino acids. CDR3 coding DNA: TGCGCCAGCAGCCGGACCGGGACTAGCACCTACGAGCAGTACTTC. Its translation is CASSRTGTSTYEQYF.

The rearrangement joins TRBV7-2 to TRBJ2-5, with D possibly TRBD2 on 7 matching bases. With 3 bases removed from V and 4 bases from J, the gap between germline ends came to 12 bases. Germline CDR1 is SGHTA and CDR2 is FQGNSA. The length of the CDR3 is 14 residues. This chain's CDR3 is CASSLGGGIETQYF. The CDR3 DNA sequence: TGTGCCAGCAGCTTGGGCGGGGGCATAGAGACCCAGTACTTC.

In its sample, this clone was seen once. This chain connects TRBV5-4 to TRBJ2-4, with a tentative D call TRBD2 (6 bases). Trimming cost V 2 bases and J 6 bases, with 15 bases left between them. The V gene's germline CDR1 is SGHNT and CDR2 YYREEE (reference sequence). The CDR3 runs 15 residues. The CDR3 protein is CASSFGAGLPNIQYF. The CDR3 region has the DNA TGTGCCAGCAGCTTTGGTGCAGGACTACCAAACATTCAGTACTTC.

This clone was recorded a few times. V usage is TRBV29-1 and J usage is TRBJ1-1; weak D call: TRBD1 (5 bases). CDR3 length equals 13 residues. Per the germline V gene, CDR1 is SQVTM and CDR2 is ANQGSEA. V lost 7 bases, J lost 3 bases, and 15 bases lay in between. CDR3 loop: CSAPGIEDTEAFF. CDR3 DNA sequence: TGCAGCGCCCCAGGGATTGAGGACACTGAAGCTTTCTTT.

The CDR3 DNA reads TGTGCCTGGAGTGTACGTCAGGGTGGGACTGAAGCTTTCTTT. This sequence encodes CAWSVRQGGTEAFF. The chain has TRBV30 and TRBJ1-1, with a tentative D call TRBD1 (5 bases). This CDR3 region has 14 residues. The V end was cut by 0 bases, the J end by 5 bases, with 13 bases between. The V gene's germline CDR1 is GTSNPN and CDR2 SVGIG (reference sequence).

The chain couples TRBV4-2 to TRBJ2-5; 8 bases fit TRBD2. This CDR3 spans 17 amino acids. After removal of 4 bases from V and 3 bases from J, the junction contained 13 bases not matched to a gene. Germline CDR1 and CDR2: LGHNA and YNFKEQ. The CDR3 DNA reads TGTGCCAGCAGCCCGGGGGGATATAGCGGGGAGGAAGAGACCCAGTACTTC. It translates to CASSPGGYSGEEETQYF.

This chain joins TRBV15 and TRBJ2-5; 7 bases map to TRBD2. Germline CDR1 reads LNHNV; CDR2 reads YYDKDF (reference sequence). The CDR3 has 15 residues. Trimming removed 3 bases from V and 4 bases from J; junction bases left unmatched: 8. The CDR3 bases are TGTGCCACCAGCAGGACTCTAGCGGTAGGAGAGACCCAGTACTTC. Protein sequence: CATSRTLAVGETQYF.

The chain recombines TRBV13 with TRBJ2-5, with 10 bases lining up with TRBD2. Germline loops: CDR1 PRHDT, CDR2 FYEKMQ (reference sequence). After removal of 5 bases from V and 4 bases from J, the junction contained 7 bases not matched to a gene. The CDR3 contains 15 residues. The CDR3 nucleotides read TGTGCCAGCAGCAATAGCGGGGGGCTGGTAGAGACCCAGTACTTC. Its protein is CASSNSGGLVETQYF.

Here the CDR3 reads CASSEFRTRNTEAFF. The DNA for the CDR3 is TGTGCCAGCAGTGAATTTAGGACAAGGAACACTGAAGCTTTCTTT. The rearrangement links TRBV2 to TRBJ1-1, with D possibly being TRBD1 (5 bases). Germline V gene data show CDR1 as SNHLY and CDR2 as FYNNEI. The CDR3 spans 15 residues. Between the trimmed V and J ends, which lost 2 bases and 1 base, there was a span of 11 bases.

The chain employs TRBV5-1 and TRBJ2-1; TRBD2 might be the D (5 bases). Germline CDR1 is SGHRS and CDR2 is YFSETQ. This CDR3 spans 16 amino acids. Trimming removed 0 bases from V and 4 bases from J, with 14 bases in between. Written as DNA, the CDR3 is TGCGCCAGCAGCTTGGGCTCTAGCCCCCCTTACAATGAGCAGTTCTTC. Translating gives CASSLGSSPPYNEQFF.

The genes are TRBV11-3 and TRBJ2-4, with TRBD1 matching over 7 bases. CDR1 is SGHNT and CDR2 is YENEEA in the germline V gene. The CDR3 has 16 amino acids. V shed 4 bases, J shed 3 bases, and the junction held 9 bases outside the gene matches. The DNA of the CDR3 is TGTGCCAGCAGCTGTCAGGGGGTTGGGGGCAAAAACATTCAGTACTTC. The encoded protein is CASSCQGVGGKNIQYF.

This clone was counted once. The genes are TRBV6-5 and TRBJ1-4; D ambiguous. The germline V gene encodes CDR1 MNHEY and CDR2 SVGAGI. V dropped 0 bases and J dropped 8 bases, with 13 bases sitting between them. This CDR3 is built from 15 residues. This CDR3 is CASSYSGALGEKLFF. CDR3 in DNA: TGTGCCAGCAGTTACTCTGGAGCCCTTGGAGAAAAACTGTTTTTT.

The rearrangement joins TRBV5-1 to TRBJ1-1; TRBD1 matches 7 bases. Germline values: CDR1 SGHRS, CDR2 YFSETQ. This CDR3 has 19 residues. The J segment lost 6 bases and the V segment lost 5 bases, leaving 25 bases of the junction unmatched. CDR3 nucleotides: TGCGCCAGCAGTCCATTCAACAGGGGCTATACCCCCACCAGCGCTGAAGCTTTCTTT. This encodes CASSPFNRGYTPTSAEAFF.

V gene TRBV5-1 combines with J gene TRBJ2-5; D is unresolved. V was clipped by 0 bases and J by 4 bases, with 13 bases between them. This CDR3 has 15 residues. The germline gives CDR1 SGHRS, CDR2 YFSETQ. This CDR3 reads CASSLGRMLGETQYF. The CDR3 DNA follows: TGCGCCAGCAGCTTGGGGAGAATGCTGGGAGAGACCCAGTACTTC.